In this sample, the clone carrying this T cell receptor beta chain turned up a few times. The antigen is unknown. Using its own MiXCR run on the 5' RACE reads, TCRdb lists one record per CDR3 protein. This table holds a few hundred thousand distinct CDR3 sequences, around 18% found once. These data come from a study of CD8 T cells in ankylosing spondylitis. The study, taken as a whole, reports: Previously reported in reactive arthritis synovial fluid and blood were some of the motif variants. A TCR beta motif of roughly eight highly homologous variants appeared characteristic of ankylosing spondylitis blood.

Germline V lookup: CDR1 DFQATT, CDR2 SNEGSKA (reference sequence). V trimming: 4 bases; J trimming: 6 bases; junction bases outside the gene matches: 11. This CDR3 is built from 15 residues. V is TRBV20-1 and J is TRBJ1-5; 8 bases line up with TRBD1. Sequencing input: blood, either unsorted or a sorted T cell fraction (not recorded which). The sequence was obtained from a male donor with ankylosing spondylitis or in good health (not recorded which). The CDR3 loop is CSATSQDRVGQPQHF. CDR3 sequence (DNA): TGCAGTGCTACCTCCCAGGACAGGGTGGGTCAGCCCCAGCATTTT.